The 16 T cell receptor beta chains in this list originate from one sample, sequenced in a study of T cell repertoires in cytomegalovirus infection. TCRdb reprocessed the reads via MiXCR and lists one record per CDR3 protein. Among about 120,000 distinct CDR3 sequences listed, around 10% were seen once. These receptors are not linked to any known antigen. The specimen sequenced was PBMCs, sequenced either directly or after in vitro stimulation (not recorded which). These receptor sequences come from a human donor in good health (CMV status not recorded). Some clones in this sample may be carry-over from other donors' samples.

CDR3 sequence reads: CASSQVVASGNTIYF. The CDR3 bases are TGCGCCAGCAGCCAAGTTGTCGCCTCTGGAAACACCATATATTTT. V gene TRBV4-1 combines with J gene TRBJ1-3; D is uncertain. There are 15 residues in the CDR3. Germline-derived CDR1 and CDR2 are MGHRA and YSYEKL. V was trimmed by 1 base and J by 0 bases, leaving 7 bases between them.

The J gene is TRBJ1-1, the V gene TRBV9; maybe TRBD1 (6 bases). Germline V lookup: CDR1 SGDLS, CDR2 YYNGEE. V was trimmed by 0 bases and J by 0 bases, leaving 9 bases between them. This CDR3 spans 15 amino acids. The DNA of the CDR3 is TGTGCCAGCAGCGTAGTTAACAGGGTGAACACTGAAGCTTTCTTT. It translates to CASSVVNRVNTEAFF. The complete variable domain, with remaining parts taken from reference TRBV9 and TRBJ1-1, reads DSGVTQTPKHLITATGQRVTLRCSPRSGDLSVYWYQQSLDQGLQFLIQYYNGEERAKGNILERFSAQQFPDLHSELNLSSLELGDSALYFCASSVVNRVNTEAFFGQGTRLTVV.

This clonotype has more than one count but fewer than ten. In DNA form, the CDR3 reads TGTGCCAGCAGCGCCCTCGTAGCGGGAGGGACAGATACGCAGTATTTT. It specifies CASSALVAGGTDTQYF. J is TRBJ2-3 and V is TRBV7-6, with TRBD2 matching over 11 bases. This CDR3 spans 16 amino acids. Germline CDR1 is SGHVS and CDR2 is FNYEAQ. Germline trimming cut 5 bases from V and 3 bases from J; bases unmatched to any gene: 7.

This clonotype was observed a few times. The chain recombines TRBV5-1 with TRBJ2-5, with D tentatively TRBD2 (5 bases). V lost 0 bases and J lost 1, with 7 bases in between. There are 14 residues in the CDR3. CDR1 is SGHRS and CDR2 is YFSETQ in the germline V gene. The CDR3 DNA is TGCGCCAGCAGCTTGGTGACTATCCAAGAGACCCAGTACTTC. The encoded protein is CASSLVTIQETQYF.

This clonotype was detected many times. The rearrangement links TRBV7-2 to TRBJ1-4, with 10 bases that match TRBD1. The J segment lost 8 bases and the V segment lost 3 bases, leaving 9 bases of the junction unmatched. The CDR3 totals 16 residues. Looked up from germline, CDR1 is SGHTA and CDR2 is FQGNSA. The CDR3 spells CASSFAPGTGVEKLFF. The CDR3 region has the DNA TGTGCCAGCAGCTTCGCCCCCGGGACAGGGGTGGAAAAACTGTTTTTT.

This clonotype was seen many times. The chain joins TRBV7-2 to TRBJ2-5; 11 bases line up with TRBD2. CDR3 length: 16 amino acids. Trimming at V came to 1 base and at J to 5 bases, leaving 6 bases not matched to a gene. The germline gives CDR1 SGHTA, CDR2 FQGNSA. Here the CDR3 reads CASSLVSGRARETQYF. The CDR3, as DNA: TGTGCCAGCAGCTTAGTTAGCGGGAGGGCGCGGGAGACCCAGTACTTC.

The rearrangement joins TRBV20-1 to TRBJ1-5, with TRBD1 matching 10 bases. J was trimmed by 5 bases and V by 0 bases; bases with no gene match: 4. CDR3 size: 15 residues. Per germline, CDR1 DFQATT and CDR2 SNEGSKA (reference sequence). This chain's CDR3 is CSARDDRGLHQPQHF. The CDR3 nucleotides are TGCAGTGCTAGAGATGACAGGGGGCTGCATCAGCCCCAGCATTTT.

This rearrangement joins TRBV5-4 to TRBJ2-1, with 10 bases lining up with TRBD1. The germline V gene encodes CDR1 SGHNT and CDR2 YYREEE (reference sequence). Losses at the gene ends were 3 bases for V and 7 bases for J; bases not matched to a gene: 7. The CDR3 loop spans 15 amino acids. CDR3 sequence reads: CASSSGQGPGNEQFF. The CDR3 DNA reads TGTGCCAGCAGCTCGGGACAGGGGCCAGGAAATGAGCAGTTCTTC.

In this sample, this clonotype turned up many times. This chain links TRBV11-2 with TRBJ1-4, with 10 bases fitting TRBD1. The CDR3 sequence is 16 residues long. Germline lookup yields CDR1 SGHAT and CDR2 FQNNGV. J was trimmed by 5 bases and V by 3 bases; bases with no gene match: 6. CDR3 DNA sequence: TGTGCCAGCAGCTTGGATAGGGACAGGGGAAATGAAAAACTGTTTTTT. Its translation is CASSLDRDRGNEKLFF.

This clonotype was detected many times. This chain joins TRBV6-1 and TRBJ2-5; the match to TRBD2 covers 11 bases. This CDR3 is built from 17 residues. Germline-derived CDR1 and CDR2 are MNHNS and SASEGT. V was pared by 6 bases and J by 4 bases, with 13 bases of the junction left unmatched. The CDR3 DNA follows: TGTGCCAGCAGCCGACCGACTAGCGGGGCAGGGGGAGAGACCCAGTACTTC. As protein: CASSRPTSGAGGETQYF.

In its sample, this clonotype was seen many times. V usage is TRBV2 and J usage is TRBJ1-5; D call uncertain. CDR3 length: 14 amino acids. The germline V and J ends were trimmed by 5 bases and 2 bases, with 10 bases remaining between them. Per germline, CDR1 SNHLY and CDR2 FYNNEI. The chain's CDR3 is CASSLGSGNQPQHF. CDR3 bases: TGTGCCAGCAGTTTAGGGTCAGGCAATCAGCCCCAGCATTTT.

This chain joins TRBV9 and TRBJ1-1; TRBD1 matches 9 bases. With 3 bases clipped from V and 8 bases from J, the junction kept 5 bases outside the gene matches. The CDR3 extends over 13 amino acids. In germline, CDR1 is SGDLS, CDR2 YYNGEE. In nucleotides, the CDR3 is TGTGCCAGCAGCGAGACAGGGGGAGAGGAAGCTTTCTTT. Its translation is CASSETGGEEAFF.

At least ten counts were recorded for this clonotype. The chain employs TRBV7-2 and TRBJ1-4; D ambiguous. Trimming left V 5 bases short and J 8 bases short, with 12 bases between. CDR3 length: 13 residues. The germline V gene has CDR1 SGHTA and CDR2 FQGNSA. In DNA form, the CDR3 reads TGTGCCAGCAGCCCCTTCTTAGCGGAAAAACTGTTTTTT. This gives the protein CASSPFLAEKLFF.

This clonotype was seen many times. The genes are TRBV7-2 and TRBJ2-1; a possible D gene is TRBD1 (8 bases). The CDR3 loop spans 15 amino acids. V dropped 6 bases and J dropped 8 bases, with 20 bases sitting between them. Germline V gives CDR1 SGHTA, CDR2 FQGNSA. In DNA, the CDR3 is TGTGCCAGCAGTACAGGGGGGGGTTCCGGGTATGAGCAGTTCTTC. Protein sequence: CASSTGGGSGYEQFF.

This chain joins TRBV6-6 and TRBJ1-1; D perhaps matches TRBD1 (6 bases). CDR3 length equals 15 residues. CDR1 MNHNY and CDR2 SVGAGI come from the germline V gene (reference sequence). Trimming took 0 bases from V and 5 from J, leaving 13 bases between them. CDR3 in amino acids: CASSYSKQGRTEAFF. In nucleotides, the CDR3 is TGTGCCAGCAGTTACTCAAAACAGGGAAGAACTGAAGCTTTCTTT.

V is TRBV7-9 and J is TRBJ1-2; 9 bases align to TRBD1. J lost 4 bases, V lost 5 bases, and 2 bases had no gene match. Germline V lookup: CDR1 SEHNR, CDR2 FQNEAQ (reference sequence). There are 13 residues in the CDR3. The CDR3 DNA sequence: TGTGCCAGCAGCGAGGACAGGGGCTATGGCTACACCTTC. Translated: CASSEDRGYGYTF.